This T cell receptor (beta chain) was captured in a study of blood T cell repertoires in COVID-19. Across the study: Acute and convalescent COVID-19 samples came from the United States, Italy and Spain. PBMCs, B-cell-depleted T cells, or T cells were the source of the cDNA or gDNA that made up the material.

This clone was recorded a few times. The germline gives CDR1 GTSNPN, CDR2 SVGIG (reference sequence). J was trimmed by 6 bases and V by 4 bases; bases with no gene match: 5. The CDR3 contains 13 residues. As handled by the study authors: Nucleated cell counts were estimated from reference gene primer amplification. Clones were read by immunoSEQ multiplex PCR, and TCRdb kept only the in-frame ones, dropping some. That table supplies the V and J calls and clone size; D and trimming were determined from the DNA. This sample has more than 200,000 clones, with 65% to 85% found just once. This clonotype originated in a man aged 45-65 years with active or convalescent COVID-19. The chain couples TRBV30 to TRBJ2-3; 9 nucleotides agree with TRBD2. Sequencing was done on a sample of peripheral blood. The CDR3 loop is CAWTSSGADTQYF. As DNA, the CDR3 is TGTGCCTGGACGTCTAGCGGGGCGGATACGCAGTATTTT.